This TCR beta chain was identified during a study of glioma-infiltrating T cells. Germline-derived CDR1 and CDR2 are MNHEY and SVGEGT. V shed 8 bases and J shed 6 bases, with 16 bases lying between them. CDR3 length: 13 amino acids. Findings and caveats of the study: Non-neoplastic patients had below-expected tissue-blood divergence, while all gliomas exceeded expectation. CDR3 overlap between tissue and blood was very small.

Concerning this clonotype itself: What it binds is not known.

Amplification of TCR alpha and beta CDR3 regions from RNA used iRepertoire nested multiplex PCR. One-step reverse transcription and amplification started from approximately 100-400 ng of tissue mRNA or PBMC total RNA. TCRdb re-called the multiplex PCR reads through MiXCR, storing one row per CDR3 protein. The sample has fewer than 250,000 distinct CDR3 sequences; approximately 30% are singletons. This clonotype was obtained from a human donor with low-grade glioma or glioblastoma, undergoing nonglioma brain surgery, or in good health (not recorded which). Sequences were obtained from glioma tissue, nonneoplastic brain tissue, or PBMCs (not recorded which). The chain couples TRBV6-2 or TRBV6-3 to TRBJ2-5; D possibly corresponds to TRBD1 (5 bases). The CDR3 sequence: CASPFLGEKTQYF. The CDR3 DNA reads TGTGCCAGCCCCTTCCTAGGGGAAAAGACCCAGTACTTC.